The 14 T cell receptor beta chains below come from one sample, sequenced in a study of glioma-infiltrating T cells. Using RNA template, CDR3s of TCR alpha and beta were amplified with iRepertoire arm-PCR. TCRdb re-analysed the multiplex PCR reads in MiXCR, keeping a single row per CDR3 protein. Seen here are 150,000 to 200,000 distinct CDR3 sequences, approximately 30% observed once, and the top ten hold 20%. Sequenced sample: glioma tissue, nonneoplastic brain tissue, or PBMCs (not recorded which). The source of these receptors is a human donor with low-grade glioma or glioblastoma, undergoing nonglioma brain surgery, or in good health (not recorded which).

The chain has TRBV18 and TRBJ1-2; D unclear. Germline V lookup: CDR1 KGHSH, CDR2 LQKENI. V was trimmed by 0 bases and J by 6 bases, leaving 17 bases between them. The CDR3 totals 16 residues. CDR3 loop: CASSPPFSRVVNGYTF. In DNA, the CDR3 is TGTGCCAGCTCACCACCGTTCAGTAGAGTGGTAAATGGCTACACCTTC.

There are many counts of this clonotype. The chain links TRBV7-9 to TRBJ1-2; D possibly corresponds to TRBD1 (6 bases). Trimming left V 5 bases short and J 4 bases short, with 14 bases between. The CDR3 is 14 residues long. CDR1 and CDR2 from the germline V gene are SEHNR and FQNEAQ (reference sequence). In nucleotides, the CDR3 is TGTGCCAGCAGCACCCACAGGGATGTCTATGGCTACACCTTC. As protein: CASSTHRDVYGYTF.

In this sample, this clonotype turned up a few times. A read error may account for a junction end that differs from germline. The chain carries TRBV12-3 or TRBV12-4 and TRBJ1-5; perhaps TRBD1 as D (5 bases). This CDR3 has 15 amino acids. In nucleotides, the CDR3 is TGTGCCAGCAGTTTATGGGACTCCGGCAACCAGCCCCAGCATTTT. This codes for CASSLWDSGNQPQHF.

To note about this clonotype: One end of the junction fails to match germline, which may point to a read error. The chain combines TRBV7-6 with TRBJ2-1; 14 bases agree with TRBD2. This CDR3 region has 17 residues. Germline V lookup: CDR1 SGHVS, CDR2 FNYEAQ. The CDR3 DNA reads TGTGCCCGCAGCCCCCGACTAGCGGGAGGGTCTTTTGATGAGCAGTTCTTC. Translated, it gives CARSPRLAGGSFDEQFF. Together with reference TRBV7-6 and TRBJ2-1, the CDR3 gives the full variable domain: GAGVSQSPRYKVTKRGQDVALRCDPISGHVSLYWYRQALGQGPEFLTYFNYEAQQDKSGLPNDRFSAERPEGSISTLTIQRTEQRDSAMYRCARSPRLAGGSFDEQFFGPGTRLTVL.

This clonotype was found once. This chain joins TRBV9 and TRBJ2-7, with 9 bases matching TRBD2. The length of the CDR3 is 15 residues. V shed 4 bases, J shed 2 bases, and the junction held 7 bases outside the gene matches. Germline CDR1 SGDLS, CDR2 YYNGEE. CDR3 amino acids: CASSSGTSFPYEQYF. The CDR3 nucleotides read TGTGCCAGCAGCTCAGGGACTAGCTTTCCCTACGAGCAGTACTTC.

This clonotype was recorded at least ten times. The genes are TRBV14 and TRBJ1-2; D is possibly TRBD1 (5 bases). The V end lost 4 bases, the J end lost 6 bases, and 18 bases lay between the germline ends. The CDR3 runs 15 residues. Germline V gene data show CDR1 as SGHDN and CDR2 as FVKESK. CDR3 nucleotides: TGTGCCAGCAGCCGTTACGGCCGGGACGGTAATGGCTACACCTTC. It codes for CASSRYGRDGNGYTF.

The DNA of the CDR3 is TGTGCCAGCAACTATGGGGGGGGGTGGAGTACTGAAGCTTTCTTT. Amino acids: CASNYGGGWSTEAFF. The chain has TRBV12-3 or TRBV12-4 and TRBJ1-1, with a tentative D call TRBD1 (5 bases). V lost 7 bases and J 5 bases, leaving 20 bases between the germline ends. This CDR3 has 15 amino acids.

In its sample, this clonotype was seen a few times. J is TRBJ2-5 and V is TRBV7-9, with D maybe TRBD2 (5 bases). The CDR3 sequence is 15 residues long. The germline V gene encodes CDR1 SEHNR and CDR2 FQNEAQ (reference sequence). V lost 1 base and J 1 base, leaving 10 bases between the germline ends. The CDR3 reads CASSLGRTGQETQYF. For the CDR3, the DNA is TGTGCCAGCAGCTTAGGAAGGACTGGCCAAGAGACCCAGTACTTC.

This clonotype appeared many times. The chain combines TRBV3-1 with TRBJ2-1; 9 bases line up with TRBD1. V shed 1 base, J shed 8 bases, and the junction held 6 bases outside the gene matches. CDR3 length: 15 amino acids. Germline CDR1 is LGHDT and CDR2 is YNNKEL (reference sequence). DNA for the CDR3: TGTGCCAGCAGCCAAGCGGACAGGGGAAGAGATGAGCAGTTCTTC. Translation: CASSQADRGRDEQFF.

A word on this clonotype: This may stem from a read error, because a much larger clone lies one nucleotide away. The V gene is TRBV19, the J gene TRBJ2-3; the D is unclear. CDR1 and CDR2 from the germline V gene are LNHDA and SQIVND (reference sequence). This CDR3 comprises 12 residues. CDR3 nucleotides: TGTTCCAGTAAAGGGATCACAGATACGCAGTATTTT. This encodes CSSKGITDTQYF.

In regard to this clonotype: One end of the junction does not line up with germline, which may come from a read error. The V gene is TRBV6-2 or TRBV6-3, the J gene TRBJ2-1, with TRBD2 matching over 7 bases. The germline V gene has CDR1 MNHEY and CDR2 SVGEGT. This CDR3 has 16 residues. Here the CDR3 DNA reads TGTGCCAGCAGTTCCCCTTTCGGGAGGTGTTACAATGAGCGGTTCTTC. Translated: CASSSPFGRCYNERFF.

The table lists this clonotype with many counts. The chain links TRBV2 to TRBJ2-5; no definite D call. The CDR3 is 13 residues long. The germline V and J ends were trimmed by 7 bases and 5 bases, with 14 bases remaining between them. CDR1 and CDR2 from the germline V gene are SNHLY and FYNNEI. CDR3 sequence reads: CASTRVLQETQYF. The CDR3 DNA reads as TGTGCCAGCACTCGAGTTTTGCAGGAGACCCAGTACTTC. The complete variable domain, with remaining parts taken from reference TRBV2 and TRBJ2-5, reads EPEVTQTPSHQVTQMGQEVILRCVPISNHLYFYWYRQILGQKVEFLVSFYNNEISEKSEIFDDQFSVERPDGSNFTLKIRSTKLEDSAMYFCASTRVLQETQYFGPGTRLLVL.

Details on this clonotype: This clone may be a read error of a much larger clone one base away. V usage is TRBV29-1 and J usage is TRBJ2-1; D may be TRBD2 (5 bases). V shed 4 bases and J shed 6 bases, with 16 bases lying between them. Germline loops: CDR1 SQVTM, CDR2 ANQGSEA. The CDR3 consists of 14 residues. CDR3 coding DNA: TGCAGCGTTGTCGATTTTGGGAGATGCAATGAGCAGTTCTTC. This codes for CSVVDFGRCNEQFF.

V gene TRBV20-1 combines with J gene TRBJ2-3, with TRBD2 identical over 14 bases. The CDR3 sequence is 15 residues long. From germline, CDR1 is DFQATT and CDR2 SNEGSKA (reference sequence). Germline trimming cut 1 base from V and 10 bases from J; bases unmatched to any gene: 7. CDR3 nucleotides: TGCAGTGCTAGAGGACTAGCGGGAGGGCCGCGAGCGCAGTATTTT. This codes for CSARGLAGGPRAQYF.